This TCR beta chain was found in a study of T cells in Graves' hyperthyroidism and ophthalmopathy. Findings and caveats of the study: From stable hyperthyroidism, ophthalmopathy was separated by a 13 V-J model. Also found in blood were most expanded thyroid clonotypes above 0.001.

Researchers amplified the TCR beta CDR3 regions from RNA transcripts. Carried out on the TCR CDR3, a first-round RT-PCR used the HTBI primer set. TCRdb re-derived calls from the multiplex PCR reads in MiXCR, one entry per CDR3 protein. The table shows roughly 580,000 distinct CDR3 sequences, with around 42% occurring only once. About this clonotype: Its matching antigen is unknown. A junction end diverges from the germline sequence, so it may reflect a read error.

The definition of stable Graves' hyperthyroidism was no ophthalmopathy progression within 18 months. Exclusion criteria comprised uncontrolled infection, other autoimmune disease, pregnancy or lactation. What was sequenced was peripheral blood or thyroid tissue (not recorded which). The clonotype originates from a woman aged 18-29 years with Graves' hyperthyroidism.

The CDR3 DNA is TGTGCCAGCAGTCAAGACAGGGGGGCGAGAGAGACCCAGTACTTC. Amino acids: CASSQDRGARETQYF. This chain links TRBV10-3 with TRBJ2-5, with TRBD1 matching 9 bases. The CDR3 runs 15 residues. Per germline, CDR1 ENHRY and CDR2 SYGVKD.